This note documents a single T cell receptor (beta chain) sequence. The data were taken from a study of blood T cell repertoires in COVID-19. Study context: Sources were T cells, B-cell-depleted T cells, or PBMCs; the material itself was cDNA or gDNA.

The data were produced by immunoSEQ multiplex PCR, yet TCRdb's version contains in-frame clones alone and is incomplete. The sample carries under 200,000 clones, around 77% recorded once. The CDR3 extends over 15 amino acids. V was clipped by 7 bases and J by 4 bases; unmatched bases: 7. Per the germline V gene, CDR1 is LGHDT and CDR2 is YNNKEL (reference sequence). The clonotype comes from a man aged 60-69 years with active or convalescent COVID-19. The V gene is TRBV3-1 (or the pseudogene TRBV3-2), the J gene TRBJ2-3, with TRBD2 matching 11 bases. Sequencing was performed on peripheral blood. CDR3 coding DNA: TGTGCCAGCACCTTAGCGGGAGGGCCCGCAGATACGCAGTATTTT. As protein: CASTLAGGPADTQYF.